The entry that follows covers one T cell receptor (beta chain) sequence. After removal of 2 bases from V and 6 bases from J, the junction contained 7 bases not matched to a gene. Germline CDR1 SGDLS, CDR2 YYNGEE. The CDR3 sequence is 16 residues long. The protocol was immunoSEQ multiplex PCR, while the TCRdb copy is restricted to in-frame clones and leaves out a portion. This table has tens of thousands of clones, about 70% appearing once. This sample was taken from a study of blood T cell repertoires in COVID-19. This chain joins TRBV9 and TRBJ2-1; 11 bases align to TRBD2. The receptor comes from a woman in her seventies with acute or convalescent COVID-19. Sample: peripheral blood. This CDR3 is CASSVSPTSGSNEQFF. The DNA of the CDR3 is TGTGCCAGCAGCGTCTCCCCCACTAGCGGGAGCAATGAGCAGTTCTTC.